This is a list of T cell receptor beta chains from one sample in a study of shared clonotypes between healthy human individuals. Produced via immunoSEQ multiplex PCR; TCRdb's table is partial and in-frame only. The sample yields 2 million to 2.5 million clones, about 93% seen once. The material sequenced was naive CD8+ T cells from PBMCs. All receptors derive from a man aged 18 to 29 in good health. Some clones in this sample may be carry-over from other donors' samples. Both conserved end residues are trimmed from each CDR3. Rows give clone size only sometimes, using once, few, many, or a class for an expanded clone.

v_gene,j_gene,abundance,CDR3aa
TRBV19,TRBJ1-2,NA,ASSIVPFYGYT
TRBV14,TRBJ1-1,few,ASSQEGEGRETEAF
TRBV29-1,TRBJ2-7,once,SAWGVNYEQY
TRBV5-1,TRBJ2-7,NA,ASSLVAREQY
TRBV15,TRBJ2-1,NA,ATVATGANNEQF
TRBV29-1,TRBJ2-7,NA,SVAQGSPYEQY
TRBV6-5,TRBJ1-5,NA,ASSYVTGGDQPQH
TRBV9,TRBJ2-7,NA,ASSVGERETYEQY
TRBV5-1,TRBJ2-3,NA,ASRLAGGGTDTQY
TRBV11-2,TRBJ2-7,NA,ASSFSRHEQY
TRBV28,TRBJ2-2,NA,ASSPASGMNTGELF
TRBV20-1,TRBJ1-5,NA,SAGQPQH
TRBV6-1,TRBJ2-2,NA,ASSEHPGQGTTGELF
TRBV27,TRBJ2-6,NA,ASSLVGWGAVSGANVLT
TRBV6-1,TRBJ1-2,NA,ASSEAGGRDGYT
TRBV5-6,TRBJ2-2,NA,ASSLNPGGTGELF
TRBV15,TRBJ1-4,NA,ATSQDLGTDEKLF
TRBV4-3,TRBJ2-1,NA,ASSRGRTSGRALVGEQF
TRBV11-2,TRBJ2-1,NA,ASREDSSYNEQF
TRBV9,TRBJ2-1,NA,ASSVGGRTSGYNEQF
TRBV10-2,TRBJ2-7,NA,ASSDIMAGGPSHEQY
TRBV6-6,TRBJ2-1,NA,ASSYPTWGYNEQF
TRBV7-7,TRBJ2-1,NA,ASSLWREGHEQF
TRBV27,TRBJ2-1,NA,ASSLGPALDEQF
TRBV15,TRBJ2-7,NA,ATSRVFAASYEQY
TRBV4-3,TRBJ2-3,NA,ASSQDFRTGPADTQY
TRBV28,TRBJ2-5,NA,ASSLPDREGETQY